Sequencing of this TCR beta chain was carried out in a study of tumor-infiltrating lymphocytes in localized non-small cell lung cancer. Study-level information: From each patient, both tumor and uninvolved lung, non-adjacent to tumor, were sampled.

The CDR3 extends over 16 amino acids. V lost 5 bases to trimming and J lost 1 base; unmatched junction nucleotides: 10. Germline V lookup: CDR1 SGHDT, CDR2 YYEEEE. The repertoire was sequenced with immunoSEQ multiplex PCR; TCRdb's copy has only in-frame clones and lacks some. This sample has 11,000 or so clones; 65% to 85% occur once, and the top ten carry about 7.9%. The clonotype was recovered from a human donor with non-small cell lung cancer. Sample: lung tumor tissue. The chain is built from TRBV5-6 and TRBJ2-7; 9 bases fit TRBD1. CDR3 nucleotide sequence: TGTGCCAGCAGGAAGACGGACAGGGGATTTTCCTACGAGCAGTACTTC. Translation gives CASRKTDRGFSYEQYF.